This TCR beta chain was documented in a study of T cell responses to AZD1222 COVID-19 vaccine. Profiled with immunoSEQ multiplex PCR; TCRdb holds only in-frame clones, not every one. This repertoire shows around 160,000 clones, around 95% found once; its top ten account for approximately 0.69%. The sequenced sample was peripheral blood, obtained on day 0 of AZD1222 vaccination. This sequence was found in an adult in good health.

In DNA, the CDR3 is TGTGCCAGCAGCCAGGCGGCTAGCGGGACCGGGACAGATACGCAGTATTTT. Its translation: CASSQAASGTGTDTQYF. V gene TRBV11-3 combines with J gene TRBJ2-3, with 9 bases aligning to TRBD2. This CDR3 has 17 residues. Germline V gene data show CDR1 as SGHNT and CDR2 as YENEEA. Unmatched junction bases numbered 12, after V lost 5 bases and J lost 3 bases.